This entry lists 13 T cell receptor beta chains sequenced from one sample in a study of T cells in tuberculosis (dated by TCRdb to the late 2010s). The time point label for this specimen denotes: new active TB diagnosis, blood taken before or within 7 days of starting treatment. Library preparation used the immunoSEQ multiplex PCR assay. As stored in TCRdb, this immuneACCESS dataset retains in-frame rearrangements with V and J assigned. A fraction of the clones does not appear; measured against another copy, unresolved V genes explain less than half of the discrepancy, and the remainder lacks a known reason. This sample holds about 37,000 clones; more than 85% were observed only once. About 2.4% of the sample lies in the top ten. The material sequenced was PBMCs, taken at tuberculosis diagnosis. The receptors come from an adult with tuberculosis.

The chain carries TRBV1 and TRBJ1-2; the tabulated D call, TRBD1, remains unverified against the DNA. TRBV1 is classified as a pseudogene. The CDR3 is 16 amino acids. Written as DNA, the CDR3 is TGCACCAGCAGCCGAAGGAGCACAGGGGTGTTTAATGGCTACACCTTC. Its translation is CTSSRRSTGVFNGYTF.

The V call is TRBV6-1, the J call TRBJ2-7, with D perhaps matching TRBD1 (6 bases). CDR1 is MNHNS, CDR2 SASEGT, per germline. The CDR3 extends over 14 amino acids. V was shortened by 0 bases and J by 2 bases, with 8 bases between the two germline ends. The CDR3 region is CASSEAGHPYEQYF. The CDR3, as DNA: TGTGCCAGCAGTGAAGCGGGACACCCCTACGAGCAGTACTTC.

The chain couples TRBV19 to TRBJ1-2; D unresolved. Trimming took 1 base from V and 7 from J, leaving 4 bases between them. The germline V gene has CDR1 LNHDA and CDR2 SQIVND (reference sequence). This CDR3 has 11 amino acids. CDR3 coding DNA: TGTGCCAGTAGTATAGGAGCTGGCTACACCTTC. It codes for CASSIGAGYTF.

In regard to this clone: A junction end diverges from the germline sequence, so it may reflect a read error. The chain combines TRBV10-3 with TRBJ1-5; no reliable D call. Germline CDR1 ENHRY, CDR2 SYGVKD. There are 12 residues in the CDR3. The CDR3 sequence is CATSYSDQPQHF. CDR3 nucleotides: TGTGCCACCAGTTATAGTGATCAGCCCCAGCATTTT.

The CDR3 region is CASSTEIYGYTF. In nucleotides, the CDR3 is TGTGCCAGTAGTACCGAGATCTATGGCTACACCTTC. The chain employs TRBV19 and TRBJ1-2; D is unclear. V lost 4 bases to trimming and J lost 4 bases, with 7 bases between them. Germline CDR1 and CDR2: LNHDA and SQIVND (reference sequence). The CDR3 is made up of 12 amino acids.

The gene calls are TRBV29-1 and TRBJ2-4; 9 bases are a match to TRBD1. The V gene end was trimmed by 1 base and the J gene end by 8 bases; junction bases not matched to a gene: 3. The length of the CDR3 is 13 residues. Germline CDR1 is SQVTM and CDR2 is ANQGSEA. Written as DNA, the CDR3 is TGCAGCGTTGAAGGCGACAGGGGGTACATTCAGTACTTC. Protein sequence: CSVEGDRGYIQYF.

The genes are TRBV2 and TRBJ1-2; D unclear. CDR3 size: 15 residues. Germline CDR1 and CDR2: SNHLY and FYNNEI. V was pared by 8 bases and J by 2 bases, with 18 bases between. CDR3 DNA: TGTGCCAGCGGAATCGGGAACCCAGCCAACTATGGCTACACCTTC. It specifies CASGIGNPANYGYTF.

The rearrangement links TRBV5-1 to TRBJ2-7; a possible D gene is TRBD1 (6 bases). CDR3 length: 14 residues. In germline, CDR1 is SGHRS, CDR2 YFSETQ. Between the trimmed V and J ends, which lost 4 bases and 2 bases, there was a span of 13 bases. The CDR3 protein is CASSPQGPPYEQYF. CDR3 in DNA: TGCGCCAGCAGCCCGCAGGGGCCTCCCTACGAGCAGTACTTC.

This chain joins TRBV28 and TRBJ1-3; the match to TRBD1 covers 7 bases. The CDR3 is 13 residues long. CDR1 MDHEN and CDR2 SYDVKM come from the germline V gene. The junction had 6 bases not matched to a gene; V was cut back by 8 bases and J by 5 bases. CDR3 region: CASDDRARNTIYF. Here the CDR3 DNA reads TGTGCCAGCGATGACAGGGCGAGAAACACCATATATTTT.

V and J are TRBV7-3 and TRBJ2-1, with 8 bases matching TRBD2. Per germline, CDR1 SGHTA and CDR2 FQGTGA. The ends lost 3 bases at V and 5 bases at J; junction bases unmatched: 12. This CDR3 comprises 17 residues. The CDR3 sequence is CASSFGSGGAGNNEQFF. As DNA, the CDR3 is TGTGCCAGCAGCTTCGGGAGCGGGGGCGCAGGCAACAATGAGCAGTTCTTC.

The rearrangement joins TRBV28 to TRBJ2-3, with 11 positions matching TRBD2. Germline V CDR1 and CDR2: MDHEN, SYDVKM. Unmatched junction bases numbered 7, after V lost 6 bases and J lost 2 bases. The CDR3 is made up of 16 amino acids. The CDR3 reads CASSQRLAGTTDTQYF. CDR3 sequence (DNA): TGTGCCAGCAGCCAAAGACTAGCGGGGACCACAGATACGCAGTATTTT.

The gene calls are TRBV27 and TRBJ2-3, with 11 bases fitting TRBD2. The V gene's germline CDR1 is MNHEY and CDR2 SMNVEV (reference sequence). CDR3 size: 16 residues. V lost 5 bases and J lost 2; bases outside the gene matches: 6. The CDR3: CASSELAGAVTDTQYF. The CDR3 DNA follows: TGTGCCAGCAGTGAACTAGCGGGGGCGGTCACAGATACGCAGTATTTT.

CDR3 loop: CASFLPGQGYEQYV. Here the CDR3 DNA reads TGTGCCAGTTTCCTACCGGGACAGGGCTACGAGCAGTACGTC. The J gene is TRBJ2-7, the V gene TRBV2, with TRBD1 matching over 9 bases. Germline V gene data show CDR1 as SNHLY and CDR2 as FYNNEI. The CDR3 covers 14 residues. Trimming cost V 9 bases and J 3 bases; bases outside gene matches: 9.